This TCR beta chain was documented in a study of radiotherapy plus CTLA-4 blockade in lung cancer. Trimming shortened V by 0 bases and J by 7 bases, and 16 bases separated the two germline ends. This CDR3 is 16 amino acids long. Germline V lookup: CDR1 LGHNT, CDR2 FRNRAP. Generated by immunoSEQ multiplex PCR, the TCRdb table keeps only in-frame clones and is missing some. The repertoire holds about 19,000 clones, with about 83% as singletons. The sequencing here drew on peripheral blood, taken from a patient treated with radiotherapy plus ipilimumab. The receptor comes from a human donor with non-small cell lung cancer whose response to radiotherapy plus ipilimumab could not be evaluated. The chain joins TRBV12-5 to TRBJ2-1; TRBD2 is a possible D gene (7 bases). The CDR3 sequence is CASGLVRGALSNEQFF. The CDR3 DNA sequence: TGTGCTAGTGGTTTGGTACGGGGGGCCTTATCGAATGAGCAGTTCTTC.